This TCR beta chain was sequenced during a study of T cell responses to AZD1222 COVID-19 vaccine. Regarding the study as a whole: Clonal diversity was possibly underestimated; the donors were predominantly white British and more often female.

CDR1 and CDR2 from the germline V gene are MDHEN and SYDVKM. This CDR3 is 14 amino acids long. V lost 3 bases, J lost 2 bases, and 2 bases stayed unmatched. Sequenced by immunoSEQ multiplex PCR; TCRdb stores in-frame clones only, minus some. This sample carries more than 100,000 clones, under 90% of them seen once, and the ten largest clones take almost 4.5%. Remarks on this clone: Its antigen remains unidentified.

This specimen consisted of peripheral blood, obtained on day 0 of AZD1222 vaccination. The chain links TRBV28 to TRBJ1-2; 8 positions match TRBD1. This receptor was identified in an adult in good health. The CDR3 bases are TGTGCCAGCAGTTTGGACAGGGAAAACTATGGCTACACCTTC. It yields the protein CASSLDRENYGYTF.